The 20 T cell receptor beta chains reported below all come from one sample, sequenced in a study of OX40 agonist ivuxolimab in advanced cancers. Here immunoSEQ multiplex PCR was the method, and the copy in TCRdb shows in-frame clones only, minus some. The table has some 100,000 clones, 94% seen once. The material sequenced was CD4+ or CD8+ T cells sorted from blood, taken in a trial of the OX40 agonist ivuxolimab. Receptors were obtained from an adult with an advanced solid tumor such as melanoma, head and neck, liver or kidney cancer.

This rearrangement joins TRBV7-9 to TRBJ2-1; the match to TRBD2 covers 9 bases. J was trimmed by 8 bases and V by 5 bases; bases with no gene match: 4. In germline, CDR1 is SEHNR, CDR2 FQNEAQ (reference sequence). The CDR3 spans 13 residues. The CDR3 protein is CASSPGLADEQFF. For the CDR3, the DNA is TGTGCCAGCAGCCCGGGACTAGCCGATGAGCAGTTCTTC.

V and J are TRBV5-5 and TRBJ2-2, with 7 bases identical to TRBD1. V was clipped by 4 bases and J by 7 bases; unmatched bases: 16. The germline gives CDR1 SGHKS, CDR2 YYEKEE (reference sequence). This CDR3 comprises 17 residues. The CDR3 DNA reads TGTGCCAGCAGCCGCAACGAGGGGGCAGGAGTTATCGGGGAGCTGTTTTTT. It yields the protein CASSRNEGAGVIGELFF.

This clone has just one count. The gene calls are TRBV27 and TRBJ1-2, with D possibly being TRBD1 (6 bases). CDR1 is MNHEY and CDR2 is SMNVEV in the germline V gene (reference sequence). This CDR3 has 15 amino acids. V lost 1 base and J lost 4, with 13 bases in between. The CDR3 protein is CASSLWVGDTYGYTF. The CDR3 coding sequence is TGTGCCAGCAGTTTATGGGTAGGGGACACCTATGGCTACACCTTC.

This clone was detected once. The chain carries TRBV10-2 and TRBJ2-5; perhaps TRBD1 as D (6 bases). V dropped 2 bases and J dropped 3 bases, with 13 bases sitting between them. This CDR3 region has 15 residues. CDR1 and CDR2 (germline): WSHSY, SAAADI. This CDR3 is CASSEPGPGEETQYF. For the CDR3, the DNA is TGCGCCAGCAGTGAGCCGGGACCAGGGGAAGAGACCCAGTACTTC.

The chain is built from TRBV27 and TRBJ1-2; 9 bases are shared with TRBD1. V shed 6 bases and J 6 bases; nucleotides not matched to a gene: 5. The CDR3 length is 13 residues. Germline lookup yields CDR1 MNHEY and CDR2 SMNVEV (reference sequence). As DNA, the CDR3 is TGTGCCAGCAGCGAGGACAGGGGTCATGGCTACACCTTC. Its translation is CASSEDRGHGYTF.

This clone was seen a single time. The gene calls are TRBV4-3 and TRBJ1-5; TRBD1 matches 7 bases. The CDR3 is 16 amino acids. In germline, CDR1 is LGHNA, CDR2 YSLEER. V shed 2 bases and J 4 bases; nucleotides not matched to a gene: 8. In DNA, the CDR3 is TGCGCCAGCAGCCAATCGACAGGGAGTGATAATCAGCCCCAGCATTTT. Its protein is CASSQSTGSDNQPQHF.

This rearrangement joins TRBV27 to TRBJ1-4; D possibly corresponds to TRBD1 (6 bases). Germline values: CDR1 MNHEY, CDR2 SMNVEV (reference sequence). V was trimmed by 7 bases and J by 4 bases, leaving 19 bases between them. This CDR3 is built from 16 residues. For the CDR3, the DNA is TGTGCCAGCATGTCGAGCGCGGGACATATTAATGAAAAACTGTTTTTT. Encoded protein: CASMSSAGHINEKLFF.

The V call is TRBV19, the J call TRBJ2-7, with 9 bases fitting TRBD1. CDR1 and CDR2 (germline): LNHDA, SQIVND (reference sequence). This CDR3 is built from 16 residues. V shed 6 bases, J shed 3 bases, and the junction held 12 bases outside the gene matches. CDR3 coding DNA: TGTGCCAGTAGCCAATTCCCGGGACAGGGCAGCTACGAGCAGTACTTC. Its protein is CASSQFPGQGSYEQYF.

The count of this clone is one. The chain is built from TRBV9 and TRBJ2-1; 9 bases line up with TRBD2. Germline CDR1 reads SGDLS; CDR2 reads YYNGEE. The CDR3 consists of 16 residues. V lost 4 bases and J lost 6; bases outside the gene matches: 11. The CDR3 protein is CASSPRIAGELNEQFF. CDR3 nucleotide sequence: TGTGCCAGCAGCCCAAGAATAGCGGGAGAACTCAATGAGCAGTTCTTC.

For the CDR3, the DNA is TGTGCCAGCAGCCAAAGCCCGGGGAACACCGGGGAGCTGTTTTTT. Encoded protein: CASSQSPGNTGELFF. The rearrangement uses TRBV14 and TRBJ2-2, with unresolved D. The CDR3 covers 15 residues. Per the germline V gene, CDR1 is SGHDN and CDR2 is FVKESK. Between the trimmed V and J ends, which lost 2 bases and 1 base, there was a span of 8 bases.

This clone turned up a few times. The chain carries TRBV14 and TRBJ1-6; 8 nucleotides match TRBD1. Germline V gene sequence: CDR1 SGHDN, CDR2 FVKESK. V dropped 4 bases and J dropped 13; count of bases not matched to a gene: 15. The CDR3 is 16 amino acids. The CDR3 region is CASSLNRDRILLPLHF. In DNA form, the CDR3 reads TGTGCCAGCAGCCTCAACCGGGACAGGATCCTCCTGCCCCTCCACTTT.

The V call is TRBV29-1, the J call TRBJ1-1, with D hard to call. Germline loops: CDR1 SQVTM, CDR2 ANQGSEA. CDR3 length: 14 residues. Trimming took 4 bases from V and 3 from J, leaving 15 bases between them. The CDR3 spells CSVGRSQVDTEAFF. For the CDR3, the DNA is TGCAGCGTTGGCAGGTCCCAAGTGGACACTGAAGCTTTCTTT.

The V gene is TRBV6-6, the J gene TRBJ2-7; D is uncertain. The V gene lost 0 bases and the J gene lost 4 bases, with 7 bases spanning the gap. The CDR3 is made up of 13 amino acids. The V gene's germline CDR1 is MNHNY and CDR2 SVGAGI (reference sequence). CDR3 in amino acids: CASSYSEQYEQYF. DNA of the CDR3: TGTGCCAGCAGTTACTCGGAGCAATACGAGCAGTACTTC.

The J gene is TRBJ2-1, the V gene TRBV18, with 10 positions matching TRBD2. The junction had 18 bases not matched to a gene; V was cut back by 6 bases and J by 4 bases. From germline, CDR1 is KGHSH and CDR2 LQKENI. The CDR3 length is 19 residues. Written as DNA, the CDR3 is TGTGCCAGCTCTCCCAGGGGGCAAGGGCTAGCGGGGGAATACAATGAGCAGTTCTTC. Translation gives CASSPRGQGLAGEYNEQFF.

The gene calls are TRBV13 and TRBJ2-6; 7 bases agree with TRBD2. CDR3 length: 20 amino acids. V was pared by 5 bases and J by 0 bases, with 16 bases of the junction left unmatched. The germline V gene encodes CDR1 PRHDT and CDR2 FYEKMQ (reference sequence). CDR3 region: CASSPQRGGSSSSGANVLTF. DNA of the CDR3: TGTGCCAGCAGCCCCCAGAGGGGAGGGAGTTCGAGCTCTGGGGCCAACGTCCTGACTTTC.

This clone appeared once. The gene calls are TRBV5-1 and TRBJ2-2; the D is unclear. V was shortened by 4 bases and J by 4 bases, with 8 bases between the two germline ends. The CDR3 covers 13 residues. The V gene's germline CDR1 is SGHRS and CDR2 YFSETQ. The CDR3 bases are TGCGCCAGCAGCAAGCTAGGCACCGGGGAGCTGTTTTTT. This translates into CASSKLGTGELFF.

This clone has only one observation. The chain couples TRBV21-1 to TRBJ2-7; the tabulated D call, TRBD2, remains unverified against the DNA. TRBV21-1 corresponds to a pseudogene. The CDR3 runs 17 residues. CDR3 DNA: TGTGCCAGCAGCACGGAGACCCCCGGGGGAACGGGCTACGAGCAGTACTTC. Its protein product is CASSTETPGGTGYEQYF.

The genes are TRBV14 and TRBJ2-3; D unresolved. Germline CDR1 and CDR2: SGHDN and FVKESK. The V gene lost 4 bases and the J gene lost 2 bases, with 16 bases spanning the gap. The CDR3 consists of 16 residues. The DNA of the CDR3 is TGTGCCAGCAGCCTTTCCAGTCTTGAATTCACAGATACGCAGTATTTT. It encodes CASSLSSLEFTDTQYF.

The chain recombines TRBV10-3 with TRBJ1-1; weak D call: TRBD1 (5 bases). Trimming took 6 bases from V and 5 from J, leaving 10 bases between them. Germline V gene sequence: CDR1 ENHRY, CDR2 SYGVKD. The CDR3 spans 12 residues. The CDR3 DNA sequence: TGTGCCATCAGAGGGGACGTAACTGAAGCTTTCTTT. Translating it yields CAIRGDVTEAFF.

V and J are TRBV6-5 and TRBJ1-2; D perhaps matches TRBD1 (6 bases). Trimming left V 10 bases short and J 4 bases short, with 19 bases between. In germline, CDR1 is MNHEY, CDR2 SVGAGI. This CDR3 has 14 amino acids. This chain's CDR3 is CATVFTQGIYGYTF. CDR3 sequence (DNA): TGTGCCACCGTCTTTACCCAGGGGATCTATGGCTACACCTTC.